This paragraph reports one TCR beta chain. Antigen unknown. This entry belongs to a study of cytomegalovirus exposure and HLA in healthy donors. Study findings and constraints: In a later analysis, an Asian-associated ancestry cluster reportedly showed fewer N-insertions than the roughly 700-donor mean. Sequencing had likely introduced a cluster of highly shared sequence variants as an artifact. Among TCR beta chains, those listed as cytomegalovirus-associated numbered about 150. Reports credit the classifier with highly specific, highly sensitive diagnosis of cytomegalovirus status.

The PCR had 60 Vbeta and 13 Jbeta primers. Produced via immunoSEQ multiplex PCR; TCRdb's table is partial and in-frame only. This table has about 97,000 clones, about 80% appearing once. CDR1 SGHRS and CDR2 YFSETQ come from the germline V gene. This CDR3 is 14 amino acids long. The ends lost 2 bases at V and 5 bases at J; junction bases unmatched: 4. V gene TRBV5-1 combines with J gene TRBJ1-2; TRBD1 agrees at 9 bases. The sequenced sample was PBMCs. This receptor was obtained from a male donor in good health and CMV-seropositive. CDR3 loop: CASSFTGTGYGYTF. For the CDR3, the DNA is TGCGCCAGCAGCTTCACCGGGACAGGGTATGGCTACACCTTC.